This TCR beta chain stems from a study of blood T cell repertoires in COVID-19. For the study at large: Sites across the United States, Italy and Spain contributed samples from acute and convalescent COVID-19. PBMCs, B-cell-depleted T cells, or T cells provided the cDNA or gDNA that made up the material.

In the study's own analysis: Counts of nucleated cells, estimated from reference gene primer amplification, were obtained. Profiling relied on immunoSEQ multiplex PCR, and the TCRdb table lists in-frame clones only, not all of them. V, J and clone size were drawn from that table, and D and trimming were deduced from the DNA. The sample yields roughly 100,000 clones, roughly 90% seen once. Germline CDR1 is MGHDK and CDR2 is SYGVNS. The CDR3 spans 14 residues. Deletions cut 1 base from V and 7 bases from J, with 13 bases between. The receptor was isolated from a woman aged 55 to 70 with acute or convalescent COVID-19. Sequenced input: peripheral blood. The chain is built from TRBV25-1 and TRBJ1-1; D call uncertain. CDR3 sequence (DNA): TGTGCCAGCAGTGAATCCCCCGGGAGTAGTGAAGCTTTCTTT. Encoded protein: CASSESPGSSEAFF.